A single sample gave rise to the 23 T cell receptor beta chains below, sequenced in a study of T-cell reconstitution after alpha-beta-depleted transplantation in children. The TCRbeta library incorporated unique molecular identifiers. MiXCR was run by TCRdb on the PCR reads, yielding one entry per CDR3 protein. The table has hundreds of thousands of distinct CDR3 sequences, under 30% seen once; the top ten hold over 12%. Sequencing was performed on PBMCs, mostly from graft donor cells, taken 360 days after TCRalphabeta/CD19-depleted stem cell transplant. The receptors originated from a boy in the first two years of life who had a stem cell transplant for acute myeloid leukemia, so the T cells may come from the graft donor.

The chain joins TRBV12-3 or TRBV12-4 to TRBJ1-3, with unresolved D. V dropped 6 bases and J dropped 3 bases, with 12 bases sitting between them. This CDR3 region has 14 residues. The CDR3 DNA reads TGTGCCAGCAGGACGGGGTTTTATGGAAACACCATATATTTT. This translates into CASRTGFYGNTIYF.

This chain connects TRBV28 to TRBJ1-5; tentative D call: TRBD1 (5 bases). V was trimmed by 6 bases and J by 6 bases, leaving 12 bases between them. Germline assignment: CDR1 MDHEN and CDR2 SYDVKM. The CDR3 length is 13 residues. The DNA for the CDR3 is TGTGCCAGCAGACGAGAGGGGATTCAGCCCCAGCATTTT. Amino acids: CASRREGIQPQHF.

This clonotype was detected ten times or more. The chain uses TRBV7-3 and TRBJ2-2, with a weak D call TRBD1 (5 bases). The CDR3 contains 13 residues. Trimming took off 5 bases at V and 5 bases at J, with 9 bases between the two ends. Per the germline V gene, CDR1 is SGHTA and CDR2 is FQGTGA. The DNA for the CDR3 is TGTGCCAGCAGCCCCAGGGCTACCGGGGAGCTGTTTTTT. Amino acids: CASSPRATGELFF.

The chain is built from TRBV12-3 or TRBV12-4 and TRBJ1-1; D is unresolved. The CDR3 length is 15 residues. Between the trimmed V and J ends, which lost 2 bases and 3 bases, there was a span of 13 bases. CDR3 in amino acids: CASSLSPRSYTEAFF. In nucleotides, the CDR3 is TGTGCCAGCAGTTTATCTCCGCGAAGCTACACTGAAGCTTTCTTT.

This clonotype was observed many times. V gene TRBV20-1 combines with J gene TRBJ2-1, with 7 bases identical to TRBD1. J gave up 2 bases and V 2 bases, and 0 bases lay outside the gene matches. Germline-derived CDR1 and CDR2 are DFQATT and SNEGSKA (reference sequence). This CDR3 has 13 amino acids. CDR3 region: CSARTGAYNEQFF. CDR3 bases: TGCAGTGCTAGAACAGGGGCCTACAATGAGCAGTTCTTC.

The chain joins TRBV9 to TRBJ1-5; no definite D call. Trimming removed 2 bases from V and 9 bases from J, with 15 bases in between. The CDR3 extends over 14 amino acids. Per the germline V gene, CDR1 is SGDLS and CDR2 is YYNGEE. In DNA form, the CDR3 reads TGTGCCAGCAGCGTTGACGGTGTCCCCTGGCCCCAGCATTTT. It translates to CASSVDGVPWPQHF. The whole variable domain, remainder taken from reference TRBV9 and TRBJ1-5, is DSGVTQTPKHLITATGQRVTLRCSPRSGDLSVYWYQQSLDQGLQFLIQYYNGEERAKGNILERFSAQQFPDLHSELNLSSLELGDSALYFCASSVDGVPWPQHFGDGTRLSIL.

This clonotype has only a few counts. The chain joins TRBV7-2 to TRBJ2-7; weak D call: TRBD2 (6 bases). The germline V and J ends were trimmed by 3 bases and 6 bases, with 12 bases remaining between them. CDR1 is SGHTA and CDR2 is FQGNSA in the germline V gene. This CDR3 is 13 amino acids long. The DNA of the CDR3 is TGTGCCAGCAGCTTCACCGGGGGAGGCGAGCAGTACGTC. Encoded protein: CASSFTGGGEQYV.

This clonotype was detected ten times or more. This chain connects TRBV12-3 or TRBV12-4 to TRBJ2-3; D call uncertain. V lost 1 base and J lost 1, with 6 bases in between. CDR3 size: 14 residues. The CDR3 sequence is CASSLVSGTDTQYF. CDR3 coding DNA: TGTGCCAGCAGTTTAGTAAGTGGCACAGATACGCAGTATTTT.

This clonotype has only a few counts. Since a much larger clone is just one base distant, this may be a read error. The rearrangement joins TRBV29-1 to TRBJ2-7; TRBD1 aligns across 7 bases. The CDR3 is made up of 13 amino acids. V shed 0 bases and J 3 bases; nucleotides not matched to a gene: 2. From germline, CDR1 is SQVTM and CDR2 ANQGSEA. The CDR3 nucleotides are TGCAGCGTTGAAGATGGACAGGACTACGAGCAGTACTTC. Translated, it gives CSVEDGQDYEQYF.

The genes are TRBV4-3 and TRBJ2-1; D is perhaps TRBD1 or TRBD2 (5 bases each). The CDR3 runs 15 residues. V lost 0 bases and J 5 bases, leaving 11 bases between the germline ends. The V gene's germline CDR1 is LGHNA and CDR2 YSLEER. The CDR3, as DNA: TGCGCCAGCAGCCAAGAGCCCAGGGACCACAATGAGCAGTTCTTC. As protein: CASSQEPRDHNEQFF.

This clonotype appeared many times. This chain connects TRBV20-1 to TRBJ1-4; TRBD1 is a possible D gene (5 bases). V was cut by 4 bases and J by 4 bases, with 16 bases left in between. The CDR3 is made up of 15 amino acids. Germline CDR1 DFQATT, CDR2 SNEGSKA (reference sequence). CDR3 DNA sequence: TGCAGTGCTACCCCGTCGGGGCGGTTTAATGAAAAACTGTTTTTT. Protein sequence: CSATPSGRFNEKLFF.

This clonotype came up once. This sequence joins TRBV6-2 or TRBV6-3 and TRBJ2-7; D unclear. The CDR3 loop spans 12 amino acids. Trimming pared 0 bases from V and 6 bases from J, leaving 6 bases between. CDR1 and CDR2 (germline): MNHEY, SVGEGT. The CDR3 sequence is CASSYSIFEQYF. The CDR3 DNA reads as TGTGCCAGCAGTTACTCGATCTTCGAGCAGTACTTC.

This clonotype was seen a few times. The chain carries TRBV6-5 and TRBJ1-1; D is ambiguous. This CDR3 has 15 amino acids. With 2 bases removed from V and 8 bases from J, the gap between germline ends came to 18 bases. From germline, CDR1 is MNHEY and CDR2 SVGAGI. The CDR3 bases are TGTGCCAGCAGTTACCTCAAGGGAGGGATAGGCGAAGCTTTCTTT. This translates into CASSYLKGGIGEAFF.

This clonotype was seen many times. This chain connects TRBV7-9 to TRBJ2-1; D perhaps matches TRBD2 (7 bases). CDR3 length: 17 residues. The germline CDR1 and CDR2 sequences are SEHNR and FQNEAQ (reference sequence). The V end was cut by 5 bases, the J end by 4 bases, with 21 bases between. CDR3 loop: CASSLGGPRAFYNEQFF. CDR3 coding DNA: TGTGCCAGCAGCCTCGGGGGGCCGCGTGCCTTTTACAATGAGCAGTTCTTC.

The rearrangement joins TRBV6-6 to TRBJ1-4; D is ambiguous. The CDR3 covers 11 residues. Germline CDR1 is MNHNY and CDR2 is SVGAGI (reference sequence). Trimming removed 6 bases at V and 2 bases at J, with 1 base between. CDR3 coding DNA: TGTGCCAGCAGCACTAATGAAAAACTGTTTTTT. Its translation: CASSTNEKLFF.

In this sample, this clonotype turned up a few times. CDR3 coding DNA: TGTGCCAGCAGCTTAACGGGGACATATTCCTACGAGCAGTACTTC. Its protein is CASSLTGTYSYEQYF. The V gene is TRBV7-2, the J gene TRBJ2-7, with a weak D call TRBD1 (6 bases). Trimming removed 2 bases at V and 1 base at J, with 12 bases between. Germline CDR1 reads SGHTA; CDR2 reads FQGNSA. The CDR3 consists of 15 residues.

This clonotype was observed a handful of times. This chain connects TRBV10-3 to TRBJ2-2; D gene unclear. CDR3 length: 12 residues. Germline-derived CDR1 and CDR2 are ENHRY and SYGVKD. The V and J ends lost 6 bases and 4 bases respectively, with 6 bases between them. The CDR3 loop is CAIRGLTGELFF. CDR3 in DNA: TGTGCCATCAGGGGCCTCACCGGGGAGCTGTTTTTT.

This clonotype was observed a few times. The rearrangement uses TRBV20-1 and TRBJ1-3; a possible D gene is TRBD1 (5 bases). The CDR3 is 14 amino acids. CDR1 DFQATT and CDR2 SNEGSKA come from the germline V gene (reference sequence). Trimming pared 2 bases from V and 1 base from J, leaving 9 bases between. The CDR3, as DNA: TGCAGTGCTAGACCCAGGGCTTCTGGAAACACCATATATTTT. This sequence encodes CSARPRASGNTIYF.

V is TRBV15 and J is TRBJ1-3, with D hard to call. The V end lost 0 bases, the J end lost 7 bases, and 7 bases lay between the germline ends. The CDR3 is 13 amino acids. Germline V gene data show CDR1 as LNHNV and CDR2 as YYDKDF (reference sequence). The CDR3 sequence is CATSREIGNTIYF. Written as DNA, the CDR3 is TGTGCCACCAGCAGAGAGATAGGGAACACCATATATTTT.

V and J are TRBV20-1 and TRBJ2-7; TRBD1 aligns across 7 bases. This CDR3 has 13 amino acids. V gave up 2 bases and J gave up 7 bases; unmatched junction bases: 8. Germline CDR1 is DFQATT and CDR2 is SNEGSKA (reference sequence). The CDR3, as DNA: TGCAGTGCTAGAAGGAAGGGGGCTGGGGAGCAGTACTTC. Amino acid sequence: CSARRKGAGEQYF.

The gene calls are TRBV15 and TRBJ2-3; 13 bases match TRBD2. Trimming took 4 bases from V and 1 from J; bases not matched to a gene: 8. The CDR3 totals 18 residues. From germline, CDR1 is LNHNV and CDR2 YYDKDF (reference sequence). The CDR3 DNA sequence: TGTGCCACCAGCATTGGGACTAGCGGGGCGGGTCGCACAGATACGCAGTATTTT. Encoded protein: CATSIGTSGAGRTDTQYF.

This chain connects TRBV4-2 to TRBJ2-7; 8 nucleotides match TRBD1. The CDR3 has 15 residues. Looked up from germline, CDR1 is LGHNA and CDR2 is YNFKEQ. Trimming took 4 bases from V and 2 from J; bases not matched to a gene: 7. CDR3 in DNA: TGTGCCAGCAGCCCACGGACAGGGATTGCCTACGAGCAGTACTTC. It is translated as CASSPRTGIAYEQYF.

This clonotype was picked up a small number of times. The rearrangement uses TRBV20-1 and TRBJ2-7; possibly TRBD1 or TRBD2 for D (5 bases each). V was clipped by 0 bases and J by 5 bases, with 8 bases between them. The length of the CDR3 is 12 residues. Germline V gene sequence: CDR1 DFQATT, CDR2 SNEGSKA (reference sequence). The CDR3 is CSARDVGDEQYF. The CDR3 DNA reads as TGCAGTGCTAGAGACGTGGGGGACGAGCAGTACTTC.